This T cell receptor (beta chain) appears in the sequencing data of a study of cytomegalovirus exposure and HLA in healthy donors (dated by TCRdb to about 2017). Regarding the research as a whole: In an earlier analysis of approximately 500 of the donors, about 270 Gb of sequence data and 90 million to 130 million unique TCR beta sequences from roughly 190 million T cells were reported. An early release covering around 630 HLA-typed donors comprised about 300 gigabases of sequencing data and tens of millions of unique TCR sequences. Among the roughly 430 genotyped donors, about 85% belonged to the genetic ancestry cluster associated with self-reported Caucasian donors. The study was designed to test whether signatures of past pathogen exposure could be identified by cataloging public T cell receptors. The study profiled the T cell repertoires of under 850 subjects by immunosequencing and related them to cytomegalovirus serostatus. Along with the roughly 670-subject first cohort, a separate validation cohort of more than 90 different subjects was used. To predict cytomegalovirus infection status, the study combined high-throughput TCR immunosequencing, statistical association of individual TCRs with disease status, and machine learning. To study patterns of TCR occurrence, a later analysis re-analyzed previously published TCR beta repertoires from several hundred donors and added high-resolution HLA genotyping. Rather than drawing on any new phenotypic data, the later analysis identified candidate immune exposures from TCR beta sequences and the way those sequences occurred across donors. To decide whether each TCR beta V gene segment behaved as functional or pseudogenic, an earlier analysis of approximately 620 of the donors relied on high-throughput TCR beta sequencing. Alongside the repertoire data, information on donor age, sex, ethnicity and CMV serostatus was compiled. In a later genetic analysis, genome-wide SNP genotypes for about 65% of the roughly 670 donors were used, and that subset was treated as a discovery cohort. Every repertoire in the discovery cohort had been generated on one and the same sequencing platform. Class I and class II HLA loci were covered by the typing at four-digit resolution. The number of typed donors differed by locus: 629-630 for A, B, C, DRB1 and DQB1; approximately 530 for DQA1; fewer than 610 for DPA1; and around 490 for DPB1. A handful of DR-DQ haplotypes were handled as single units for association and clustering because linkage in the cohort was strong. Among 398 genotyped donors of the cohort, an average of roughly 230,000 unique TCR beta nucleotide sequences was sequenced per donor, of which approximately 19% were non-productive. The investigation overall reported the following: In a later genetic analysis, fewer N-insertions in productive TCRs were reported among donors in an Asian-associated ancestry cluster than the approximately 710-donor mean. According to a later analysis, most CMV-associated TCR beta chains appeared to be HLA-restricted, and the HLA associations seemed to be driven largely by CMV exposure. The classifier was reported to diagnose cytomegalovirus status with high specificity and sensitivity in both the original cohort and the validation cohort. Broadly in line with IMGT annotations, most TCR beta V segments showed up in productive rearrangements about 87% or about 30% of the time in an earlier analysis of approximately 600 of the donors. The earlier analysis of 587 of the donors excluded some 15 rarely observed V segments, including chromosome 9 orphons, because counts were too low. In a later analysis, 16,951 TCR beta sequences were associated with specific HLA alleles at a false discovery rate of 0.05. Presence/absence analyses assumed roughly uniform sequencing depth across donors, an assumption that may not hold. In a later analysis, HLA-associated TCR beta chains showed more clonal expansion and lower generation probabilities than non-associated chains that were equally common. Most TCR sequences were observed very rarely across donors, whereas some public TCRs were present in many individuals. A cluster of highly shared sequence variants was judged likely to be a technical artifact of the sequencing pipeline. A later analysis found that TCR association rates varied across HLA loci, with DRB1 alleles showing the most associated TCRs and HLA-C alleles the fewest. Because HLA typing was unavailable for some donors at each locus, only the typed subset was used in association tests. According to a later analysis, parvovirus B19, influenza, CMV and Epstein-Barr virus appeared linked to several top co-occurrence clusters. In vitro tests confirmed that a few of the cytomegalovirus-associated TCR beta chains recognize cytomegalovirus antigens. Linkage disequilibrium might explain the correlated functional status among segregating V segments, but an unknown experimental factor could not be excluded. A further reported finding was that TCR beta sequences accurately predicted the HLA-A and HLA-B alleles for most subjects in the first cohort. The authors suggested that the approach could potentially be generalized to other disease states and immunological phenotypes. In a later genetic analysis, a missense DCLRE1C variant was associated with V-gene and J-gene trimming of TCR beta chains, and the association was replicated in an independent cohort. Only TCR beta chains were sequenced in this cohort, and the absence of alpha or paired-chain data limited detectable features. Because the 87-base-pair reads could not distinguish some IMGT-functional V segments, including TRBV6-2 and TRBV6-3, those segments were excluded. CMV serostatus was the only immune exposure information available for the cohort. Strong co-occurrence of HLA alleles, especially DR and DQ, made assigning TCR associations to individual alleles difficult. A total of 150 or so TCR beta chains were listed by the study as associated with cytomegalovirus.

Regarding this clone: The target of this receptor is not known. Nothing much larger sits one base from this clone, and base qualities are not available.

The CDR3 has 13 amino acids, counting the end cysteine and phenylalanine. The DNA shown is the 39-base CDR3, in frame from base 1. V is trimmed back by 6 bases and J by 8 bases, and the junction contains 9 bases that no gene match accounts for. The germline V gene (reference sequence) specifies MNHNY as CDR1 and SVGAGI as CDR2. Libraries came from the immunoSEQ multiplex PCR assay. The multiplex PCR relied on a mix of 60 forward primers for TCR Vbeta segments and 13 reverse primers for TCR Jbeta segments. A multiplex PCR assay on genomic DNA amplified the CDR3 region of rearranged TCR beta genes. Amplified TCR beta libraries were sequenced as 87-base-pair reads on the Illumina HiSeq System. Regarding the original processing steps: A later analysis counted about 80 million unique TCR beta chains across the 550 to 800 repertoires, and roughly 9.9 million of these chains were shared by at least two donors. Raw reads were error-corrected and collapsed into unique sequences by a nearest-neighbor algorithm in which closely related sequences were merged to remove PCR and sequencing errors. Alignment of CDR3 sequences to IMGT reference sequences was used to assign V, D and J gene segments. For a sequence to be retained, a match of at least six nucleotides to both a V gene segment and a J gene segment was required. Rearrangements were classified as productive when the CDR3 lacked stop codons and remained in frame with V and J, and all other rearrangements were classified as non-productive. Following IMGT convention, CDR3 was defined as the stretch from the second conserved V-encoded cysteine up to the conserved J-encoded phenylalanine. The earlier analysis of about 500 of the donors excluded sequences that lacked an unambiguous match to a single V gene segment. In an earlier analysis of some 590 of the donors, a V segment was called functional when productive rearrangements were above 56.7%, and segregating when the standard deviation between donors exceeded 5%. A statistical classification framework was developed to diagnose cytomegalovirus status using the catalog of TCR beta chain sequences. In a later analysis, V and J genes were assigned by comparing TCR nucleotide sequences against IMGT/GENE-DB human TR gene sequences. A later analysis assigned CDR3 sequences and most-parsimonious VDJ recombination scenarios with the TCRdist pipeline. In a later analysis, each TCR beta chain was defined by its CDR3 amino acid sequence together with its V-gene family, and reads without a unique V-gene family were excluded. As a way to deal with suspected cross-contamination and a sequencing artifact, a later analysis dropped over 550 nucleotide sequences that were highly shared and had low generation probability. In a later analysis, a clonal expansion index for each public chain was calculated from normalized within-repertoire ranks of inferred template counts. Generation probabilities in a later analysis came from a VDJ recombination model fitted to out-of-frame rearrangements, and those results were checked against IGoR. A later analysis scored TCR-TCR, TCR-HLA and TCR-CMV co-occurrence with hypergeometric tests, applying a repertoire-size bias correction to TCR pairs. A later analysis estimated false discovery rates by permuting HLA or CMV assignments 20 times. In a later analysis, co-occurring TCRs were grouped using DBSCAN, with TCRdist sequence similarity added in when clustering inside HLA-allele-positive subsets. Repertoires with fewer than 30,000 or more than 120,000 public chains, plus five repertoires with anomalous nucleotide sharing, were excluded from co-occurrence clustering. TCRdb mirrors the immuneACCESS table, restricted to in-frame sequences. Some clones are absent from its copies; in checked studies, under half trace to an unresolved V gene, and the reason for the others is unknown. Clonal size and the V and J genes are those of that table, whereas D and trimming came from the DNA. A total of about 150,000 clones appear in this sample, 60% to 85% of them only once. The ten top clones hold under 2% of the sample.

In total, just over 650 healthy bone marrow donors made up the cohort. At the time of sampling, every cohort member was nominally healthy, though immune exposures that went unrecorded were likely present. The donor was CMV seropositive and was included in the group of 250 to 350 seropositive cohort members. Each donor provided a peripheral blood sample, and peripheral blood mononuclear cells were used for TCR beta sequencing. The Qiagen DNeasy Blood Extraction Kit was used to extract genomic DNA from the blood cell samples. The sequencing input was PBMCs. The chain employs TRBV6-6 and TRBJ1-2, with 7 bases aligning to TRBD1. This TCR came from a female donor in good health and CMV-seropositive. The CDR3 region has the sequence CASRMDRHEGYTF. In nucleotide form, the sequence is TGTGCCAGCAGGATGGACAGGCATGAAGGCTACACCTTC.